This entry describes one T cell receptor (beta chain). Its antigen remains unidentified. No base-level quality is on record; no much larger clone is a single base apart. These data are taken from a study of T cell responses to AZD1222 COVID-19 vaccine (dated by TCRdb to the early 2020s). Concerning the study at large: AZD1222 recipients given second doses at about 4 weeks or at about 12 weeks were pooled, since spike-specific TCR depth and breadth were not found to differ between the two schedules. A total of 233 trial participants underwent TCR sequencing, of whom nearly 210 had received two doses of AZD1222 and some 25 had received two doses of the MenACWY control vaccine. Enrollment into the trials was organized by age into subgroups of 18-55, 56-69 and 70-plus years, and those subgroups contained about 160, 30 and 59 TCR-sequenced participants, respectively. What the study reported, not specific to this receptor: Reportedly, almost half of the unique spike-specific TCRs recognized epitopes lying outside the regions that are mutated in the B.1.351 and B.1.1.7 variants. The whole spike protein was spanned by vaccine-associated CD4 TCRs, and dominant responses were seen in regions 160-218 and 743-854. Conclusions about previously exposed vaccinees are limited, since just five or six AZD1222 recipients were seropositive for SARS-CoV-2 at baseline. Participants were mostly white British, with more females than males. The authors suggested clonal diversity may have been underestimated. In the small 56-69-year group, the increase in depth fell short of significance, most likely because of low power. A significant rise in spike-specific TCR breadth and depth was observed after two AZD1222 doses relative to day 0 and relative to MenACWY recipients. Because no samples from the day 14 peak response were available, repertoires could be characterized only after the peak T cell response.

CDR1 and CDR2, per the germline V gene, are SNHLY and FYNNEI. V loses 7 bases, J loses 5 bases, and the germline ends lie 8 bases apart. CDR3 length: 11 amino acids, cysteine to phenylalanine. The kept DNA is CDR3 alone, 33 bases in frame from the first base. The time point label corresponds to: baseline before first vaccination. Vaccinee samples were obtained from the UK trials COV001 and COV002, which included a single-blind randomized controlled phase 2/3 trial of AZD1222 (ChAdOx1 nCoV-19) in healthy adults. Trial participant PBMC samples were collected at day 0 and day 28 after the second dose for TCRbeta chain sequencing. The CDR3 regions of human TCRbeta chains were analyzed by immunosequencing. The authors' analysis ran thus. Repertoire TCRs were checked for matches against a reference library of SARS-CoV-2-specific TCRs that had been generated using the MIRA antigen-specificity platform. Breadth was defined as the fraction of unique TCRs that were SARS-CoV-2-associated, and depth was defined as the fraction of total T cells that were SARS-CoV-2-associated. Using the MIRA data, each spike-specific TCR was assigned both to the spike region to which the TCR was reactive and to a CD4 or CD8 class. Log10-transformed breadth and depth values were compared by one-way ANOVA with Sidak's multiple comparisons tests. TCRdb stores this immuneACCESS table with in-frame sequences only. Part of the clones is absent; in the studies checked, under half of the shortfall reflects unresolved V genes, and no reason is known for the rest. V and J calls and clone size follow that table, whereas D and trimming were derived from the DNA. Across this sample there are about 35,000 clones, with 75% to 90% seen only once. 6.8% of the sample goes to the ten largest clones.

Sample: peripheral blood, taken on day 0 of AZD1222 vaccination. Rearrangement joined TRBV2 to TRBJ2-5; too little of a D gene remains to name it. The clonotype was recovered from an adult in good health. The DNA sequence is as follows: TGTGCCAGCACTCAGACCGAGACCCAGTACTTC. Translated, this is CASTQTETQYF.